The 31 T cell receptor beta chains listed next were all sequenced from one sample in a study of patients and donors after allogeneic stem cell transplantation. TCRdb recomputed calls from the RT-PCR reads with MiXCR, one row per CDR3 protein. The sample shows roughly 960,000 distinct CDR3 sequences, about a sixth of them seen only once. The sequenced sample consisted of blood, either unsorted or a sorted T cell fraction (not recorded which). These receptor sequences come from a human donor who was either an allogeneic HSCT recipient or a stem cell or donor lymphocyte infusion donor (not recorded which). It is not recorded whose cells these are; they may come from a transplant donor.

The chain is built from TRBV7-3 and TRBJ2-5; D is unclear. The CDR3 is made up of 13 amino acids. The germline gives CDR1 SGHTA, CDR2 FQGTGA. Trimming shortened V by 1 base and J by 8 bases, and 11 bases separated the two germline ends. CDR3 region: CASSLISATTQYF. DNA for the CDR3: TGTGCCAGCAGCTTAATTTCGGCTACCACCCAGTACTTC. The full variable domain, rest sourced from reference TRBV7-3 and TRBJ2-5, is GAGVSQTPSNKVTEKGKYVELRCDPISGHTALYWYRQSLGQGPEFLIYFQGTGAADDSGLPNDRFFAVRPEGSVSTLKIQRTERGDSAVYLCASSLISATTQYFGPGTRLLVL.

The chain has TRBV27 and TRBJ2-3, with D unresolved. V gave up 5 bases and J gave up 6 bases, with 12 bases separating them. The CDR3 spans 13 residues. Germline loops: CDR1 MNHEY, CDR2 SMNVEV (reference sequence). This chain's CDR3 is CASSPMRRDTQYF. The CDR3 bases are TGTGCCAGCAGTCCCATGAGGCGGGATACGCAGTATTTT.

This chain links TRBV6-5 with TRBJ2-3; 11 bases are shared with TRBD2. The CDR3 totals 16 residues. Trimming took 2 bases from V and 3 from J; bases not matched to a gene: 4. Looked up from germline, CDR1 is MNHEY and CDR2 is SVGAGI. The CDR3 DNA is TGTGCCAGCAGTTACCCTACTAGCGGGAGTACAGATACGCAGTATTTT. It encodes CASSYPTSGSTDTQYF.

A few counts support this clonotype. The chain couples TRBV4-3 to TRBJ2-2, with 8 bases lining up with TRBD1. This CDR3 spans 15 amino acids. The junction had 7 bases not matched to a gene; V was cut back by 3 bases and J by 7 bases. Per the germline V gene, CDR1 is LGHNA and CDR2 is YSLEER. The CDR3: CASSQFRQGHGELFF. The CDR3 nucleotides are TGCGCCAGCAGCCAGTTTAGACAGGGGCACGGGGAGCTGTTTTTT.

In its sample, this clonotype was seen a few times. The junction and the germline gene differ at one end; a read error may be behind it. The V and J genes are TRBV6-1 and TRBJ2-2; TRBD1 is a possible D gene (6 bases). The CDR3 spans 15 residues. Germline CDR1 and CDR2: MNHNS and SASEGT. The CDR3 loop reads CASREGGRGTGELFF. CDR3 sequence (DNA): TGTGCCAGCAGGGAAGGGGGAAGAGGCACCGGGGAGCTGTTTTTT.

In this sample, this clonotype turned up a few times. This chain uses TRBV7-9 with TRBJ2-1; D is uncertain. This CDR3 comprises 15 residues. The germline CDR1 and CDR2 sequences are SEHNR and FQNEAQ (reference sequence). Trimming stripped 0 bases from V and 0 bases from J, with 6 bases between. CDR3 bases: TGTGCCAGCAGCTTAGCTAAAAGCTCCTACAATGAGCAGTTCTTC. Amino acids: CASSLAKSSYNEQFF.

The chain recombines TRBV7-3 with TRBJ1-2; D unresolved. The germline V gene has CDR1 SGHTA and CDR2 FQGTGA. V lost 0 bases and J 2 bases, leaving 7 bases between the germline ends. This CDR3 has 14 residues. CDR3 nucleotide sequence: TGTGCCAGCAGCTTAACCGCAGAGAACTATGGCTACACCTTC. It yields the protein CASSLTAENYGYTF. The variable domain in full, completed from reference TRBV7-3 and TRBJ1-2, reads GAGVSQTPSNKVTEKGKYVELRCDPISGHTALYWYRQSLGQGPEFLIYFQGTGAADDSGLPNDRFFAVRPEGSVSTLKIQRTERGDSAVYLCASSLTAENYGYTFGSGTRLTVV.

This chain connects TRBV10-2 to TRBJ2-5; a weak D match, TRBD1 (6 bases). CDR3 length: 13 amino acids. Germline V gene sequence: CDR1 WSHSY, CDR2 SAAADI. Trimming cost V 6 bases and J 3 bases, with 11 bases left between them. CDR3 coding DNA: TGCGCCAGCAGGGGGGCTGGGAAAGAGACCCAGTACTTC. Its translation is CASRGAGKETQYF.

The CDR3 nucleotides read TGTGCCAGCAGCGTGGGTTGGGAGGTGAAATCCTACGAGCAGTACTTC. Its protein is CASSVGWEVKSYEQYF. This sequence joins TRBV9 and TRBJ2-7; perhaps TRBD2 as D (6 bases). Trimming cost V 2 bases and J 1 base, with 16 bases left between them. Germline V gene sequence: CDR1 SGDLS, CDR2 YYNGEE. This CDR3 is built from 16 residues.

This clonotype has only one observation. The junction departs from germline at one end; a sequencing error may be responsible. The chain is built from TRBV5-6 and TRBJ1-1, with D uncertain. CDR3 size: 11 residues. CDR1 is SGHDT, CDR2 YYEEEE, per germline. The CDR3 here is CASSLAGGHIF. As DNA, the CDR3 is TGTGCCAGCAGCTTGGCAGGTGGCCATATTTTT.

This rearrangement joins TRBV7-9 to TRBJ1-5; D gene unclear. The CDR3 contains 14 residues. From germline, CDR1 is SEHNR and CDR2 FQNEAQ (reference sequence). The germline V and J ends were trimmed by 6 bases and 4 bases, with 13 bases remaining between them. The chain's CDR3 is CASSTGRKNQPQHF. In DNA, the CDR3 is TGTGCCAGCAGTACCGGCAGGAAAAATCAGCCCCAGCATTTT.

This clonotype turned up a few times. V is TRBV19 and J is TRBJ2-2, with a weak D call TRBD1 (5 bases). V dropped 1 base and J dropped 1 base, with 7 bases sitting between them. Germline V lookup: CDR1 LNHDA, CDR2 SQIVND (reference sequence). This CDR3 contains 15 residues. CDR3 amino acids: CASSIGGQNTGELFF. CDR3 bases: TGTGCCAGTAGTATAGGAGGACAGAACACCGGGGAGCTGTTTTTT.

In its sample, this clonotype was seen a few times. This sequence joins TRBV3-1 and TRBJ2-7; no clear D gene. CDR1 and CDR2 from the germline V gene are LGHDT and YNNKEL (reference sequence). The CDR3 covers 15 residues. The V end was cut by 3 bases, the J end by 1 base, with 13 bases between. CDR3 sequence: CASSQIDTSSYEQYF. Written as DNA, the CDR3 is TGTGCCAGCAGCCAGATAGACACCAGTTCCTACGAGCAGTACTTC.

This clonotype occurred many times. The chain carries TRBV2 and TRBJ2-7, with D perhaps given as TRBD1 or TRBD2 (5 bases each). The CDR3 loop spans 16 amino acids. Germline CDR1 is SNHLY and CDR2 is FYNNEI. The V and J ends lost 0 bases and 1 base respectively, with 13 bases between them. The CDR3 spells CASSEAGRDGSYEQYF. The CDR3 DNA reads TGTGCCAGCAGTGAAGCGGGTCGGGACGGGTCCTACGAGCAGTACTTC.

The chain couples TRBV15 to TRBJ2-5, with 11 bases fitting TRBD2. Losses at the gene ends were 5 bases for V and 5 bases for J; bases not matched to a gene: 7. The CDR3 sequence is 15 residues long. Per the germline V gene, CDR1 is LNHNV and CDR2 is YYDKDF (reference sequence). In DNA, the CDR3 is TGTGCCACCAGCGAAAGACTAGCGGGAAGCGAGACCCAGTACTTC. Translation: CATSERLAGSETQYF.

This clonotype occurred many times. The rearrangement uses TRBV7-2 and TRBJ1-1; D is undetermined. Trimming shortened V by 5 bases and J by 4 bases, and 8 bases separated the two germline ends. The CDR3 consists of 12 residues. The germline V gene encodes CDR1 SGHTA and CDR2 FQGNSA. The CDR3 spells CASSVSSTEAFF. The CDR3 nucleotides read TGTGCCAGCAGCGTGTCGTCCACTGAAGCTTTCTTT.

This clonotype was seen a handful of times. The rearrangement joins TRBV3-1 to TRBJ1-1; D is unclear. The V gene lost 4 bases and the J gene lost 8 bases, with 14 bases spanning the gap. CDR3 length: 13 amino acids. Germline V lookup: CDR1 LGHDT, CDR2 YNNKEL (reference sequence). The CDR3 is CASSPVVQTEAFF. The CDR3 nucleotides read TGTGCCAGCAGCCCGGTGGTGCAAACCGAAGCTTTCTTT.

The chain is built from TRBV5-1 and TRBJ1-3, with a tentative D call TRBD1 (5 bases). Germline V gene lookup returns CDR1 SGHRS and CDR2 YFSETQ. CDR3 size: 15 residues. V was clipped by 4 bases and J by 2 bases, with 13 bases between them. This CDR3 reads CASSKDSAPGNTIYF. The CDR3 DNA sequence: TGCGCCAGCAGCAAAGACAGCGCGCCTGGAAACACCATATATTTT.

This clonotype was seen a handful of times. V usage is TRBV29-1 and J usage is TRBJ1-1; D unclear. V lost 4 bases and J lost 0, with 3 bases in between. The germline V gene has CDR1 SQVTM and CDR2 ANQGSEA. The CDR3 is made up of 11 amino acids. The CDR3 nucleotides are TGCAGCGTTGCCATGAACACTGAAGCTTTCTTT. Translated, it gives CSVAMNTEAFF.

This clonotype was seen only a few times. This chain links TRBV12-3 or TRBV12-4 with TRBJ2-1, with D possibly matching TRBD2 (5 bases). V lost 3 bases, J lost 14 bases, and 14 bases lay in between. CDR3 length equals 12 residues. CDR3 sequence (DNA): TGTGCCAGCAGTTTTTCGGCGGTTAGCGAGTTCTTC. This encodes CASSFSAVSEFF.

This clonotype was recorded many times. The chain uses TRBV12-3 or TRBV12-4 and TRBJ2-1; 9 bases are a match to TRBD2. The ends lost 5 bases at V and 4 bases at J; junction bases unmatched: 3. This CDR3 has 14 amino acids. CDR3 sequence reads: CASSRGGVYNEQFF. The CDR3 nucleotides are TGTGCCAGCAGTCGCGGGGGGGTTTACAATGAGCAGTTCTTC.

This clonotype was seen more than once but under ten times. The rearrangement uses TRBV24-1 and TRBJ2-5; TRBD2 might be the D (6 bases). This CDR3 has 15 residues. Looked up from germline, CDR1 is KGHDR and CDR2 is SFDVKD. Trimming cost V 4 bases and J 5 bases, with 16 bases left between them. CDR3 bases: TGTGCCACCAGTGACCCTTTCGGGGGTCGGGAGACCCAGTACTTC. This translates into CATSDPFGGRETQYF.

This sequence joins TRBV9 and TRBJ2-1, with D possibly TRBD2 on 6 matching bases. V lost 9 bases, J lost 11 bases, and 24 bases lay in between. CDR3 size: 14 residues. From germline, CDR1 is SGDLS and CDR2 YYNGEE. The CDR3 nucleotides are TGTGCCACCGGCCCGGGACTGGGGGAAGGGCAGCAGTTCTTC. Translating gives CATGPGLGEGQQFF.

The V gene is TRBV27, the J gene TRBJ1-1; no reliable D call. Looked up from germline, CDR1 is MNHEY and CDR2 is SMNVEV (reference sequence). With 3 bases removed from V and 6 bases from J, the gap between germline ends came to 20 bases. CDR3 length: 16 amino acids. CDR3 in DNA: TGTGCCAGCAGTTTGGGGTCGAGGGAACCGGACGCTGAAGCTTTCTTT. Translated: CASSLGSREPDAEAFF.

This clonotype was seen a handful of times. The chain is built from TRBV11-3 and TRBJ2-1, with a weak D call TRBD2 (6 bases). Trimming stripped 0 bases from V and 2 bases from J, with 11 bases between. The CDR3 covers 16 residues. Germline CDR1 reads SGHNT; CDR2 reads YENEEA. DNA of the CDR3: TGTGCCAGCAGCTTAGAGCGGGAAACAACCTACAATGAGCAGTTCTTC. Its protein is CASSLERETTYNEQFF. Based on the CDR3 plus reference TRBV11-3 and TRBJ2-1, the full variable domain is EAGVVQSPRYKIIEKKQPVAFWCNPISGHNTLYWYLQNLGQGPELLIRYENEEAVDDSQLPKDRFSAERLKGVDSTLKIQPAELGDSAVYLCASSLERETTYNEQFFGPGTRLTVL.

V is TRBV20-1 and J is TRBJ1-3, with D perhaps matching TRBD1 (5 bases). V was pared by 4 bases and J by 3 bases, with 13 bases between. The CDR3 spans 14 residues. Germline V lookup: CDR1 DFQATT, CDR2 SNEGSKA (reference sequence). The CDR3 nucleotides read TGCAGTGCTACAGGGCAACATCTTGGAAACACCATATATTTT. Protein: CSATGQHLGNTIYF.

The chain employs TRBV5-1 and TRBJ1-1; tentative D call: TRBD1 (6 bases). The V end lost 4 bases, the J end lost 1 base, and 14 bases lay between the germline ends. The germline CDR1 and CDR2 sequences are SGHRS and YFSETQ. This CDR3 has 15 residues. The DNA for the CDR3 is TGCGCCAGCAGCCGAGGGGGGACACAGAACACTGAAGCTTTCTTT. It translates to CASSRGGTQNTEAFF.

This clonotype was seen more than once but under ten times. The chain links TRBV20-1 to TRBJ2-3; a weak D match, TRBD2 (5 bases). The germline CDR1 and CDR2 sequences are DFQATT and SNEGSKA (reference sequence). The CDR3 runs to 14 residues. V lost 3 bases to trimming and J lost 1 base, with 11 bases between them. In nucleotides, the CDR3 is TGCAGTGCTAGTGCCGGGGAAGGCACAGATACGCAGTATTTT. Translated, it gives CSASAGEGTDTQYF.

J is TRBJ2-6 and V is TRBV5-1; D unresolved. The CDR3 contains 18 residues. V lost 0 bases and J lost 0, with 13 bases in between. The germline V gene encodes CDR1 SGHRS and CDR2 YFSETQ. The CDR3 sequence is CASSLEARHASGANVLTF. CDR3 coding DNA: TGCGCCAGCAGCTTGGAGGCTCGACACGCCTCTGGGGCCAACGTCCTGACTTTC.

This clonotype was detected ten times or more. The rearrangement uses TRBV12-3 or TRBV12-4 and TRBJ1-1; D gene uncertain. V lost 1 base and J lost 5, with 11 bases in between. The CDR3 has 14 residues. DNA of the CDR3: TGTGCCAGCAGTTTAGAAGGAGTATGGACTGAAGCTTTCTTT. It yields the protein CASSLEGVWTEAFF.

Here the CDR3 DNA reads TGTGCCAGCAGTTTTTCTAGCGGTCCGAACACCGGGGAGCTGTTTTTT. Protein sequence: CASSFSSGPNTGELFF. This chain uses TRBV12-3 or TRBV12-4 with TRBJ2-2; 7 bases map to TRBD2. This CDR3 region has 16 residues. Germline trimming cut 3 bases from V and 0 bases from J; bases unmatched to any gene: 4.